This T cell receptor (beta chain) was sequenced for a study of control samples from healthy donors and cancer patients. Profiling relied on immunoSEQ multiplex PCR, and the TCRdb table lists in-frame clones only, not all of them. Among about 120,000 clones, roughly 93% were seen once, and the ten largest hold about 2.5%. The germline V gene has CDR1 LNHNV and CDR2 YYDKDF (reference sequence). CDR3 length: 15 residues. The V end was cut by 0 bases, the J end by 0 bases, with 8 bases between. Sequenced: blood. This clonotype originated in a man aged 25 to 45 in good health. The rearrangement uses TRBV15 and TRBJ1-2; D gene unclear. The CDR3 DNA reads TGTGCCACCAGCAGAGATATAGACACTAACTATGGCTACACCTTC. This gives the protein CATSRDIDTNYGYTF.